The table lists the clone carrying this T cell receptor beta chain with many counts. Its antigen remains unidentified. This record belongs to a study of glioma-infiltrating T cells. Study-level background: Glioma patients had dexamethasone for six or fewer days before surgery.

With 5 bases clipped from V and 4 bases from J, the junction kept 13 bases outside the gene matches. This CDR3 spans 16 amino acids. Germline values: CDR1 MGHDK, CDR2 SYGVNS. Amplification of TCR alpha and beta CDR3 regions from RNA used iRepertoire nested multiplex PCR. Tissue mRNA or PBMC total RNA, roughly 100-400 ng, went into one-step reverse transcription and amplification. TCRdb reprocessed the multiplex PCR reads via MiXCR and lists one record per CDR3 protein. Of a few hundred thousand distinct CDR3 sequences listed, roughly two fifths are singletons. Overall study results and limits: Non-neoplastic patients had below-expected tissue-blood divergence, while all gliomas exceeded expectation. Only very few CDR3 sequences appeared in both tissue and blood.

The TCR was taken from a human donor with low-grade glioma or glioblastoma, undergoing nonglioma brain surgery, or in good health (not recorded which). The specimen was glioma tissue, nonneoplastic brain tissue, or PBMCs (not recorded which). The chain is built from TRBV25-1 and TRBJ2-7; TRBD2 matches at 8 bases. Here the CDR3 DNA reads TGTGCCAGCAGTAAAGCGGGAGTTTTGGGGGTTTACGAGCAGTACTTC. Its translation is CASSKAGVLGVYEQYF.